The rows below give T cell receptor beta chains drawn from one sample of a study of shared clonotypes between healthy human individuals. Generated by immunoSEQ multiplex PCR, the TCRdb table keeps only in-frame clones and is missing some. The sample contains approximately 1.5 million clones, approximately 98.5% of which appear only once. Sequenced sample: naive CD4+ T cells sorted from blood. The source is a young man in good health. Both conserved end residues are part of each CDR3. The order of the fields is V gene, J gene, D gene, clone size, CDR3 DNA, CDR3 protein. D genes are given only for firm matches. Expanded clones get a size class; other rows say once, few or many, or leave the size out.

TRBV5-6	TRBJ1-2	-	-	TGTGCCAGCAGCTTGGCGAGGCAGGGCAACTATGGCTACACCTTC	CASSLARQGNYGYTF
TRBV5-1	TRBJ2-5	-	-	TGCGCCAGCAGCTCCGCCCCCACTGGGGGCCAAGAGACCCAGTACTTC	CASSSAPTGGQETQYF
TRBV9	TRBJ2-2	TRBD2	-	TGTGCCAGCAGCGTATACTCTAGCGGGAGGGTTACCGGGGAGCTGTTTTTT	CASSVYSSGRVTGELFF
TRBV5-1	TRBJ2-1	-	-	TGCGCCAGCAGCTTGGGGCTACAGGGATATGAGCAGTTCTTC	CASSLGLQGYEQFF
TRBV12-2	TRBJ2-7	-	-	TGTGCAAGTCGCTTAGCAAGGGTGGTCGAGGAGGCCTACGAGCAGTACTTC	CASRLARVVEEAYEQYF
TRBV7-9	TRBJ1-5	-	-	TGTGCCAGCAGCGAAGAACGAGGTTCCAATCAGCCCCAGCATTTT	CASSEERGSNQPQHF
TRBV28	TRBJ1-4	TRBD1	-	TGTGCCAGCAGCACGAGGACAGGGGACGAAAAACTGTTTTTT	CASSTRTGDEKLFF
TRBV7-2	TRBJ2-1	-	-	TGTGCCAGCAGCTTAGTGGCGGGACCACCCTACAATGAGCAGTTCTTC	CASSLVAGPPYNEQFF
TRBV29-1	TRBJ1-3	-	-	TGCAGCGTTACAGACCGGTTGAACACCATATATTTT	CSVTDRLNTIYF
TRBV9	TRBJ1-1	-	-	TGTGCCAGCAGCGTAGAATCGAACACTGAAGCTTTCTTT	CASSVESNTEAFF
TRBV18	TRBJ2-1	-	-	TGTGCCAGCTCACCAACCCCCGGGGACAATGAGCAGTTCTTC	CASSPTPGDNEQFF
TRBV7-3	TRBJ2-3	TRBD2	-	TGTGCCAGCAGCCCTAGGACTAGCGGGAGTCACATTGCCGATACGCAGTATTTT	CASSPRTSGSHIADTQYF
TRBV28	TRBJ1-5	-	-	TGTGCCAGCAGTTTTAGGGGAGGTTTAGGGAGCAATCAGCCCCAGCATTTT	CASSFRGGLGSNQPQHF
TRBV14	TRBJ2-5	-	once	TGTGCCAGCAGCCAAGTTCCCCTGGGGACCCAGTACTTC	CASSQVPLGTQYF
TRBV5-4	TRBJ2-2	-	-	TGTGCCAGCAGTGTAGGGGCCACCGGGGAGCTGTTTTTT	CASSVGATGELFF
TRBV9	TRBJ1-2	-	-	TGTGCCAGCAGCGCCAGAAATAGGGGTTTTGGCTATGGCTACACCTTC	CASSARNRGFGYGYTF
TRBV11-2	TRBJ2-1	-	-	TGTGCCAGCAGCTTATGGGGCAGCTCCTACAATGAGCAGTTCTTC	CASSLWGSSYNEQFF
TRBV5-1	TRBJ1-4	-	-	TGCGCCAGCAGCTTGGGCTTGGGGACGGCGGATGAAAAACTGTTTTTT	CASSLGLGTADEKLFF
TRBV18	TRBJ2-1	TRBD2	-	TGTGCCAGCTCACGTAGCGGGGGGTCCTACAATGAGCAGTTCTTC	CASSRSGGSYNEQFF
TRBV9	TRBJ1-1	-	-	TGTGCCAGCAGCGTGGGAGGGGCAAACACTGAAGCTTTCTTT	CASSVGGANTEAFF
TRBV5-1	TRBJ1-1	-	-	TGCGCCAGCAGGGAGTCCATCATGAACACTGAAGCTTTCTTT	CASRESIMNTEAFF
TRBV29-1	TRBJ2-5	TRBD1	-	TGCAGCGTTGTGGGACAGGTTGGGGAGACCCAGTACTTC	CSVVGQVGETQYF
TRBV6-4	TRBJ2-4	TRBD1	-	TGTGCCAGCAGTGAGGGGACAGGTGGTATTCAGTACTTC	CASSEGTGGIQYF
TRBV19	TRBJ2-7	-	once	TGTGCCAGTAGTATAGCGGCGGGCAGCTCCTACGAGCAGTACTTC	CASSIAAGSSYEQYF
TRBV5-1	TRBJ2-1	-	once	TGCGCCAGCAGCTTGAGGCCTTTGGTGTATGAGCAGTTCTTC	CASSLRPLVYEQFF
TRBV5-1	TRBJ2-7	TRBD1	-	TGCGCCAGCAGCTTCCGGGACAGGGGTTACGAGCAGTACTTC	CASSFRDRGYEQYF
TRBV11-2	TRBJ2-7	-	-	TGTGCCAGCAGCTTAACGTACAGGGTAGAAATCTACGAGCAGTATTTC	CASSLTYRVEIYEQYF
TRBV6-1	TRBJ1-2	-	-	TGTGCCATCCTGGGAGGAGTCAACTATGGCTACACCTTC	CAILGGVNYGYTF
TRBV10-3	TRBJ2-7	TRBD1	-	TGTGCCATCAGTGCGACAGGGGCCCACGAGCAGTACTTC	CAISATGAHEQYF
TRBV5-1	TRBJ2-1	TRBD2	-	TGCGCCAGCAGCGCAATAGCGGGAGTCTACAATGAGCAGTTCTTC	CASSAIAGVYNEQFF
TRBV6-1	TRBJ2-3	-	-	TGTGCCAGCAGTGATATTAGGGGCACAGATACGCAGTATTTT	CASSDIRGTDTQYF
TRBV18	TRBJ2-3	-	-	TGTGCCAGCGATTGGACGGGATACACAGATACGCAGTATTTT	CASDWTGYTDTQYF
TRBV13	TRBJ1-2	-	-	TGTGCCAGCAGCTTTGGGGCTCATGGCTACACCTTC	CASSFGAHGYTF
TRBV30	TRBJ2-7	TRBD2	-	TGTGCCTGGAGCCTGGACTTACTAGCGGGAGATCACGAGCAGTACTTC	CAWSLDLLAGDHEQYF
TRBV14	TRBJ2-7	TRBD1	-	TGTGCCAGCAGCCAAGCCGACAGGGTGCGACTCTTC	CASSQADRVRLF
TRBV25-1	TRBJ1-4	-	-	TGTGCCAGCAGTGAATATACAGACAAAAATGAAAAACTGTTTTTT	CASSEYTDKNEKLFF
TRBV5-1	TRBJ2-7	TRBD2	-	TGCGCCAGCAGCTTCGGACTAGCGGACTCCTACGAGCAGTACTTC	CASSFGLADSYEQYF
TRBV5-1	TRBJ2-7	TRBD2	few	TGCGCCAGCAGCCGGGGGGAGTTGGGGTCCTCCTACGAGCAGTACTTC	CASSRGELGSSYEQYF
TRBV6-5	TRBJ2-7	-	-	TGTGCCAGCAGTTCCCCCTATGAGAACGAGCAGTACTTC	CASSSPYENEQYF
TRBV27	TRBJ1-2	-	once	TGTGCCAGCAGTTCGAACCCGATGCGACAGTACTATGGCTACACCTTC	CASSSNPMRQYYGYTF
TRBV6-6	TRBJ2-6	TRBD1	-	TGTGCCAGCACGGACAGGGGGACTGGGGCCAACGTCCTGACTTTC	CASTDRGTGANVLTF
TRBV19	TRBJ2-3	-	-	TGTGCCAGTAGTATTAGCCAGGGTGGCACAGATACGCAGTATTTT	CASSISQGGTDTQYF
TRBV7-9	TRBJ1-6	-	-	TGTGCCAGCAGTGATGACGGGGATTCACCCCTCCACTTT	CASSDDGDSPLHF
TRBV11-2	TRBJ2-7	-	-	TGTGCCAGCAGCTTAGTTTACCCACCAGGGGACGAGCAGTACTTC	CASSLVYPPGDEQYF
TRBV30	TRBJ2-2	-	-	TGTGCCTGGAGAATGGGCGGGGAGCTGTTTTTT	CAWRMGGELFF
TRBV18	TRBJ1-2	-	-	TGTGCCAGCTCACCGGCCGGACAGAACTATGGCTACACCTTC	CASSPAGQNYGYTF
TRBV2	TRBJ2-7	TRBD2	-	TGTGCCAGCAGCCCCCTGGGAGGGAAGACTTACGAGCAGTACTTC	CASSPLGGKTYEQYF
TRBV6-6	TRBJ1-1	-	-	TGTGCCAGCAGCCCCCACGGAGGGATCATGAACACTGAAGCTTTCTTT	CASSPHGGIMNTEAFF
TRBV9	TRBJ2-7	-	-	TGTGCCAGCAGCGCCCGGGACATCTCCTACGAGCAGTACTTC	CASSARDISYEQYF
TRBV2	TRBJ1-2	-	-	TGTGCCAGCAGTGAAGAGGTGTCCGGCTCTCGCTACACCTTC	CASSEEVSGSRYTF
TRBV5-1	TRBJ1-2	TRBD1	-	TGCGCCAGCAGCCCGGGACAGGGGCTACGCTATGGCTACACCTTC	CASSPGQGLRYGYTF
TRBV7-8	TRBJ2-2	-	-	TGTGCCAGCAGCTCCCGTTTGGGGTTGAACACCGGGGAGCTGTTTTTT	CASSSRLGLNTGELFF
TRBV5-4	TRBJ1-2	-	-	TGTGCCAGCAGCCCTGGACAGCAACGGCAAGCTAACTATGGCTACACCTTC	CASSPGQQRQANYGYTF
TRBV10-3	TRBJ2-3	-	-	TGTGCCGCCGTGGGGCCCGGGGCAGATACGCAGTATTTT	CAAVGPGADTQYF
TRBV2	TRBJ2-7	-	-	TGTGCCAGCTCTCGACTATCTGGGGGCACCTACGAGCAGTACTTC	CASSRLSGGTYEQYF